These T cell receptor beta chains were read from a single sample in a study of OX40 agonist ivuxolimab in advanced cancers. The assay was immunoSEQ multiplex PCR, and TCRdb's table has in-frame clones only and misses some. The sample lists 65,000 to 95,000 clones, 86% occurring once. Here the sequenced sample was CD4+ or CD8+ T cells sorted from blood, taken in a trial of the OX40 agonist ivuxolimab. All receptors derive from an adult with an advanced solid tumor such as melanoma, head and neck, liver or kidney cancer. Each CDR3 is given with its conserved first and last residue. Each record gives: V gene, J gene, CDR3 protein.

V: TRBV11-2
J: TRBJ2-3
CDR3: CASSPSPTDTQYF

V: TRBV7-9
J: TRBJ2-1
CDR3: CASSLKGLGPHEQFF

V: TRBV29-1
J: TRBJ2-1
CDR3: CSADDIHNEQFF

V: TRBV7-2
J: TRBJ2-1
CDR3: CASSLGPGNEQFF

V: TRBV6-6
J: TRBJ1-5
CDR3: CASSFANSGVFQPQHF

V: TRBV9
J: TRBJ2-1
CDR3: CASSALPIGEQFF

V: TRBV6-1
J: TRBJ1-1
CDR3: CASQQGRGHTEAFF

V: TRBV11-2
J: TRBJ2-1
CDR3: CASSEIAGGNEQFF

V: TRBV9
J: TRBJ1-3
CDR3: CASSGPQGQQGNTIYF

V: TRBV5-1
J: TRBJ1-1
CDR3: CASSFGDTEAFF

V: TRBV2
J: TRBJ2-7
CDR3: CASTSARQLISYEQYF

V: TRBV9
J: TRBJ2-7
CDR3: CASSVVPTGSAYEQYF

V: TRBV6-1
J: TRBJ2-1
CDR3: CASRPIRDREFF

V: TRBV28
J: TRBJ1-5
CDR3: CASSPDGAYQPQHF

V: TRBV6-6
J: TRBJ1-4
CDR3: CASNRQGAHNEKLFF

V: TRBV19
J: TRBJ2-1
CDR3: CASSARGPAAPNNEQFF

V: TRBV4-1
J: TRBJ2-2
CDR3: CASSPRALGDTGELFF

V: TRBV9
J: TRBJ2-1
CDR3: CASSVYLNNEQFF

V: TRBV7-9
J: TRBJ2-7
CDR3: CASSDGLTFYEQYF

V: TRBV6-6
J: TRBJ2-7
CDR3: CASSYSATVSYEQYF

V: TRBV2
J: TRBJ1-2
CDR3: CASSGPGDGYGYTF

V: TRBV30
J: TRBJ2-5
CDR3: CAWSFSGGHVETQYF

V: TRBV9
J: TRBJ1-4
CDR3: CASSSGQNINEKLFF

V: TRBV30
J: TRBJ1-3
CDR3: CACRQGAGNTIYF

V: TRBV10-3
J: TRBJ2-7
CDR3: CAIGQLDEQYF

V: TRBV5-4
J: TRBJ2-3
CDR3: CASSPSRQGPTDTQYF

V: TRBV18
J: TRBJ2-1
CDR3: CASSPQQASYNEQFF

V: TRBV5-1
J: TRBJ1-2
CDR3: CASSSSGQRLTF

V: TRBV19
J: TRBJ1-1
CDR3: CGPGLRAFF

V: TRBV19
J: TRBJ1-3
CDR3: CASSTARDRGSGNTIYF

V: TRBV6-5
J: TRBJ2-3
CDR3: CASNLAGARDTQYF

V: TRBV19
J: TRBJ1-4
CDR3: CASSINGGAEKLFF

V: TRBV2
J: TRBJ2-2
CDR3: CASTAAGGRITGELFF

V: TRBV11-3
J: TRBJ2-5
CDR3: CASSLDAAGLVGGETQYF

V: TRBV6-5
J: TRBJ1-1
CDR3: CASSFGQGGGEAFF

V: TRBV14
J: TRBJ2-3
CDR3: CASRHSRDRPSTDTQYF

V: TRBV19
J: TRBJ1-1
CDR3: CASSHLRGDTEAFF

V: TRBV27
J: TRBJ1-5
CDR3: CASSPDSPGQPQHF

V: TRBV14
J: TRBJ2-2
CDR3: CASSQVRGAGELFF

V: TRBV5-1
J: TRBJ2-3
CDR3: CASSQNGPDSGTDTQYF

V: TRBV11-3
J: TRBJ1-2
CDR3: CASSQIGSHRGYTF

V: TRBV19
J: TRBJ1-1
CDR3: CASNSWGGSEAFF

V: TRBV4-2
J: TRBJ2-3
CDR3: CASSQGTSGGHTQYF